This T cell receptor (beta chain) was recovered during a study of OX40 agonist ivuxolimab in advanced cancers. Study information: Patients assigned to dose escalation were diagnosed with hepatocellular carcinoma, melanoma, renal cell or head and neck cancer.

Study-wide results and caveats: Clonal expansion was seen in CD4+ and CD8+ blood T cells by week 6 at 0.1 to 3.0 mg/kg. CD4+ T cells averaged fewer expanded clones than CD8+ T cells.

Sampled blood was obtained at baseline, cycle 4 day 1, and cycle 7 day 1. V was trimmed by 8 bases and J by 6 bases, leaving 11 bases between them. The CDR3 is 11 amino acids. The V gene's germline CDR1 is MNHEY and CDR2 SMNVEV (reference sequence). This clone was observed a few times. Antigen unknown. TCRdb's copy holds only in-frame clones and misses some; the assay was immunoSEQ multiplex PCR. The table lists tens of thousands of clones, around 90% of them singletons. The genes are TRBV27 and TRBJ2-7; D is possibly TRBD1 (5 bases). The source of this sequence is an adult with an advanced solid tumor such as melanoma, head and neck, liver or kidney cancer. The starting material was CD4+ or CD8+ T cells sorted from blood, obtained in a trial of the OX40 agonist ivuxolimab. This CDR3 is CASGARREQYF. In DNA, the CDR3 is TGTGCCAGCGGGGCGAGGCGCGAGCAGTACTTC.